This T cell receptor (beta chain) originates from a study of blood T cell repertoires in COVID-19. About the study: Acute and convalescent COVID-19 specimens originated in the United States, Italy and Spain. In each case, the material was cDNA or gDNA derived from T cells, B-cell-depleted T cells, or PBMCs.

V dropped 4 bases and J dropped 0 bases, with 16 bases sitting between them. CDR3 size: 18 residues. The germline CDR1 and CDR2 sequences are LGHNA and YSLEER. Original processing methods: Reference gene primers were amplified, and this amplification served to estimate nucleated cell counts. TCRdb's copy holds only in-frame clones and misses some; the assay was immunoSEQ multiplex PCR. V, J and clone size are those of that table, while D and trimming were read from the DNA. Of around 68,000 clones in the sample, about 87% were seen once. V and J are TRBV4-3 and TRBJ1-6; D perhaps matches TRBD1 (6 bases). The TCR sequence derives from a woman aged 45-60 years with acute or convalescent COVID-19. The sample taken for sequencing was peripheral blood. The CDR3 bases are TGCGCCAGCAGCCCATTTCAGGACAGCCTCTCCTATAATTCACCCCTCCACTTT. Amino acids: CASSPFQDSLSYNSPLHF.